The rows below give T cell receptor beta chains drawn from one sample of a study of OX40 agonist ivuxolimab in advanced cancers. The repertoire was sequenced with immunoSEQ multiplex PCR; TCRdb's copy has only in-frame clones and lacks some. The sample has tens of thousands of clones; about 88% are singletons. This sample comprised CD4+ or CD8+ T cells sorted from blood, obtained in a trial of the OX40 agonist ivuxolimab. These TCRs come from an adult with an advanced solid tumor such as melanoma, head and neck, liver or kidney cancer. The CDR3 runs from the conserved cysteine through the conserved F or W. Each record gives: V gene, J gene, clone size, D gene, CDR3 protein, CDR3 DNA. D genes are given only for firm matches. A row's size may be missing; if present it is once, few, many or a size class.

>TRBV30|TRBJ1-6|-|-
CAGSFLINSPLHF
TGTGCCGGGTCCTTTTTAATAAATTCACCCCTCCACTTT
>TRBV6-5|TRBJ1-5|-|TRBD1
CASSYGTGQGQPQHF
TGTGCCAGCAGTTACGGGACAGGCCAAGGACAGCCCCAGCATTTT
>TRBV6-1|TRBJ2-7|-|-
CASSEPSTIYEQYF
TGTGCCAGCAGTGAACCCTCCACCATCTACGAGCAGTACTTC
>TRBV6-1|TRBJ1-1|-|-
CASNRGPNTEAFF
TGTGCCAGCAATCGGGGACCGAACACTGAAGCTTTCTTT
>TRBV30|TRBJ2-5|-|TRBD1
CAWSLDRVQETQYF
TGTGCCTGGAGCCTGGACAGGGTTCAAGAGACCCAGTACTTC
>TRBV20-1|TRBJ2-1|-|-
CSATFLVEQFF
TGCAGTGCTACCTTCCTGGTGGAGCAGTTCTTC
>TRBV2|TRBJ2-5|-|-
CASRPMSPQETQYF
TGTGCCAGCAGGCCGATGAGCCCTCAAGAGACCCAGTACTTC
>TRBV27|TRBJ1-1|-|-
CASSPFTETEAFF
TGTGCCAGCAGTCCATTTACAGAAACTGAAGCTTTCTTT
>TRBV2|TRBJ2-3|-|TRBD1
CASSGGQGTTQYF
TGTGCCAGCAGCGGGGGACAGGGTACAACGCAGTATTTT
>TRBV19|TRBJ1-6|-|-
CASSSSGINNSPLHF
TGTGCCAGTAGTAGTTCCGGGATTAATAATTCACCCCTCCACTTT
>TRBV30|TRBJ1-6|-|TRBD1
CAWSVPGTADSPLHF
TGTGCCTGGAGTGTACCTGGGACAGCCGATTCACCCCTCCACTTT
>TRBV6-5|TRBJ1-6|-|-
CASSYSRPNGNSPLHF
TGTGCCAGCAGTTACTCAAGGCCAAACGGGAATTCACCCCTCCACTTT
>TRBV11-1|TRBJ2-1|few|TRBD1
CASSSGQGADNEQFF
TGTGCCAGCAGCTCCGGACAGGGGGCTGACAATGAGCAGTTCTTC
>TRBV19|TRBJ1-5|-|-
CASMTSHNQPQHF
TGTGCCAGTATGACTTCCCACAATCAGCCCCAGCATTTT
>TRBV7-9|TRBJ2-3|few|TRBD2
CASSLTSGGARFDTQYF
TGTGCCAGCAGCTTGACTAGCGGGGGGGCCCGGTTTGATACGCAGTATTTT
>TRBV13|TRBJ1-2|-|-
CASSLGGAGYTF
TGTGCCAGCAGCTTAGGGGGGGCTGGCTACACCTTC
>TRBV29-1|TRBJ2-1|-|-
CSVPTDRSYNEQFF
TGCAGCGTTCCGACAGACCGTTCCTACAATGAGCAGTTCTTC
>TRBV6-1|TRBJ1-2|once|-
CASSEGRGDYGYTF
TGTGCCAGCAGTGAAGGGAGAGGGGACTATGGCTACACCTTC
>TRBV6-1|TRBJ2-5|-|TRBD1
CASSEQGQGETQYF
TGTGCCAGCAGTGAACAGGGACAGGGGGAGACCCAGTACTTC
>TRBV2|TRBJ1-1|-|-
CASSVETEAFF
TGTGCCAGCTCAGTGGAGACTGAAGCTTTCTTT
>TRBV7-9|TRBJ2-7|once|-
CASTPGTYEQYF
TGTGCCAGCACACCGGGTACCTACGAGCAGTACTTC
>TRBV4-1|TRBJ2-4|-|-
CASSQATGTQNIQYF
TGCGCCAGCAGCCAGGCGACAGGTACCCAAAACATTCAGTACTTC
>TRBV28|TRBJ1-5|once|TRBD1
CASSYLGFARDRVSNQPQHF
TGTGCCAGCAGTTATTTAGGTTTCGCTCGGGACAGAGTTAGCAATCAGCCCCAGCATTTT
>TRBV2|TRBJ2-3|-|-
CASSVPGSTDTQYF
TGTGCCAGCAGTGTCCCTGGCAGCACAGATACGCAGTATTTT
>TRBV9|TRBJ2-7|-|TRBD1
CASSVGQGDEQYF
TGTGCCAGCAGCGTAGGACAGGGGGACGAGCAGTACTTC
>TRBV9|TRBJ2-3|-|-
CASGRWGAGTDTQYF
TGTGCCAGCGGGCGTTGGGGGGCCGGCACAGATACGCAGTATTTT
>TRBV28|TRBJ2-2|once|-
CASSLFAGATTGELFF
TGTGCCAGCAGTTTATTTGCGGGGGCGACCACCGGGGAGCTGTTTTTT
>TRBV30|TRBJ2-5|-|-
CAWSIRGWETQYF
TGTGCCTGGAGTATAAGGGGCTGGGAGACCCAGTACTTC
>TRBV5-1|TRBJ1-3|-|-
CASSPGGQATHSGNTIYF
TGCGCCAGCAGCCCGGGGGGGCAGGCGACCCACTCTGGAAACACCATATATTTT
>TRBV9|TRBJ2-2|-|-
CASSEGADANTGELFF
TGTGCCAGCAGCGAAGGGGCCGATGCAAACACCGGGGAGCTGTTTTTT
>TRBV10-1|TRBJ2-1|-|-
CASSEEGVDEQFF
TGCGCCAGCAGTGAGGAGGGGGTAGATGAGCAGTTCTTC
>TRBV6-6|TRBJ1-1|-|-
CASRVTGLNTEAFF
TGTGCCAGCAGGGTTACTGGACTTAACACTGAAGCTTTCTTT
>TRBV19|TRBJ1-4|-|-
CASSPQQATNEKLFF
TGTGCCAGTAGCCCTCAACAGGCAACTAATGAAAAACTGTTTTTT
>TRBV5-4|TRBJ1-2|-|-
CASSSWTDYGYTF
TGTGCCAGCAGCTCCTGGACAGACTATGGCTACACCTTC
>TRBV30|TRBJ1-3|-|-
CAWSVKGTRAGNTIYF
TGTGCCTGGAGTGTTAAAGGGACAAGAGCTGGAAACACCATATATTTT
>TRBV5-1|TRBJ2-1|-|-
CASSLISPHEQFF
TGCGCCAGCAGCTTAATATCCCCCCATGAGCAGTTCTTC
>TRBV6-6|TRBJ2-6|-|-
CASSYTGPGVLTF
TGTGCCAGCAGTTACACGGGACCGGGCGTCCTGACTTTC
>TRBV21-1|TRBJ1-5|-|-
CASSQRGQGNQPQHF
TGTGCCAGCAGCCAACGGGGACAAGGCAATCAGCCCCAGCATTTT
>TRBV7-9|TRBJ2-3|once|TRBD2
CASSVAGGPPDTQYF
TGTGCCAGCAGCGTAGCGGGGGGGCCCCCAGATACGCAGTATTTT
>TRBV9|TRBJ2-2|-|TRBD2
CASSPRTSGHGELFF
TGTGCCAGCAGCCCGCGGACTAGCGGGCACGGGGAGCTGTTTTTT
>TRBV29-1|TRBJ1-1|-|-
CSVGAARGTEAFF
TGCAGCGTTGGGGCGGCTAGGGGCACTGAAGCTTTCTTT
>TRBV28|TRBJ2-5|once|TRBD2
CASSSLRLAGGMGFETQYF
TGTGCCAGCAGTTCCCTCCGACTAGCGGGAGGAATGGGTTTCGAGACCCAGTACTTC
>TRBV7-9|TRBJ1-1|-|TRBD1
CASSLGDRGFRLGTEAFF
TGTGCCAGCAGCTTGGGGGACAGGGGCTTCCGATTAGGTACTGAAGCTTTCTTT
>TRBV5-4|TRBJ2-5|-|TRBD1
CASSLNRGQETQYF
TGTGCCAGCAGCTTGAACAGGGGTCAAGAGACCCAGTACTTC
>TRBV11-2|TRBJ1-3|-|-
CASSLRWLSSGNTIYF
TGTGCCAGCAGCTTAAGGTGGCTGAGCTCTGGAAACACCATATATTTT
>TRBV21-1|TRBJ2-7|-|-
CASSKARGRIVYEQYF
TGTGCCAGCAGCAAAGCTCGGGGGCGCATAGTCTACGAGCAGTACTTC
>TRBV4-3|TRBJ2-3|-|-
CASSLGRLDTQYF
TGCGCCAGCAGCCTCGGGCGTTTAGATACGCAGTATTTT
>TRBV19|TRBJ2-7|many|TRBD1
CASSISQGAIHEQYF
TGTGCCAGTAGTATATCGCAGGGGGCGATCCACGAGCAGTACTTC
>TRBV5-1|TRBJ1-6|-|-
CASSRYSGGDSPLHF
TGCGCCAGCAGCCGTTATTCCGGGGGTGATTCACCCCTCCACTTT
>TRBV28|TRBJ1-1|few|-
CASSYQENTEAFF
TGTGCCAGCAGTTATCAGGAGAACACTGAAGCTTTCTTT
>TRBV5-1|TRBJ2-1|-|-
CASSLPLGGDNEQFF
TGCGCCAGCAGCTTGCCCCTCGGGGGAGACAATGAGCAGTTCTTC
>TRBV27|TRBJ1-6|-|-
CASSWGNNSPLHF
TGTGCCAGCAGTTGGGGAAATAATTCACCCCTCCACTTT
>TRBV6-5|TRBJ1-6|once|TRBD1
CASSYEGANNSPLHF
TGTGCCAGCAGTTACGAGGGGGCGAATAATTCACCCCTCCACTTT
>TRBV10-3|TRBJ1-1|-|-
CAISEHGGGTTEAFF
TGTGCCATCAGTGAGCACGGGGGGGGTACCACTGAAGCTTTCTTT
>TRBV7-9|TRBJ2-7|-|TRBD1
CASSIRQGKTYEQYF
TGTGCCAGCAGCATTAGACAGGGGAAAACCTACGAGCAGTACTTC
>TRBV5-8|TRBJ2-1|-|TRBD1
CASSARQGWWNEQFF
TGTGCCAGCAGCGCCAGACAGGGCTGGTGGAATGAGCAGTTCTTC
>TRBV18|TRBJ1-6|-|-
CASSRAGQDSPLHF
TGTGCCAGCTCACGGGCAGGGCAGGATTCACCCCTCCACTTT
>TRBV6-5|TRBJ1-3|once|-
CASSLAASSGNTIYF
TGTGCCAGCAGTTTGGCCGCTTCCTCTGGAAACACCATATATTTT